These T cell receptor beta chains were read from a single sample in a study of blood T cells in healthy people across ages. Each CDR3 protein gets one entry after TCRdb re-called the 5' RACE reads with MiXCR. The table lists hundreds of thousands of distinct CDR3 sequences, roughly 20% of them singletons. Source material: blood. These receptors were collected from an older man in good health. CDR3s include the opening cysteine and the closing phenylalanine or tryptophan. Clone size appears in some rows only: once, few, many, or a class for an expanded clone.

cdr3_length	clone_size	v_call	cdr3_aa
15	few	TRBV5-1	CASSLGQGAGKTQYF
14	few	TRBV12-3/TRBV12-4	CASSSGDRTYEQYF
15	NA	TRBV18	CASSPEQGAGETQYF
11	NA	TRBV20-1	CSAPGDTEAFF
15	few	TRBV29-1	CSVGSGISSTDTQYF
14	many	TRBV3-1	CASRRGGVAEKLFF
14	few	TRBV12-3/TRBV12-4	CASSSGQAGEKLFF
12	few	TRBV20-1	CSAKKTYNEQFF
14	NA	TRBV20-1	CSAGVVENNQPQHF
15	NA	TRBV5-1	CASSFQGVDYNEQFF
12	NA	TRBV29-1	CSVSPDQNEQFF
15	few	TRBV3-1	CASSHTRPSYNEQFF
16	NA	TRBV7-6	CASSPAGHPSYNEQFF
14	NA	TRBV27	CASSLLARDTEAFF
15	NA	TRBV9	CASSADIATNEKLFF
12	few	TRBV3-1	CASSRDLGEQYF
15	NA	TRBV7-2	CASSLVGGVVQPQHF
14	many	TRBV6-2/TRBV6-3	CASRTDGTKNIQYF
13	few	TRBV12-3/TRBV12-4	CASSDRRDQPQHF
12	few	TRBV29-1	CSVRDRVYEQYF
13	few	TRBV20-1	CSATGGANTEAFF
14	many	TRBV20-1	CSPSTGDSYNEQFF
18	few	TRBV5-5	CASSKNGDRGPREGEQFF
14	few	TRBV7-2	CASSLGWEGFPPYF
14	many	TRBV7-9	CASSLVERVHEQYF
14	few	TRBV5-1	CASSLPTGGEGYTF
14	NA	TRBV4-1	CAGSQVTNSNEQFF